This T cell receptor beta chain is from a study of blood T cells in healthy people across ages. Whole-study findings and limits: Donor CMV status was unknown, possibly confounding expanded clonotype changes. Roughly linear age-related decline in beta diversity appeared, significant by age about 40.

Primers used in a second PCR of roughly 6 to 12 cycles were a sample-barcoded 5' primer and a J-beta primer mix. TCRdb reanalysed the 5' RACE reads using MiXCR and keeps one entry per CDR3 protein. Of about 1.1 million distinct CDR3 sequences in the sample, more than 30% were seen once. This clonotype has more than one count but fewer than ten. Its antigen is not known. What was sequenced was blood. This sequence originates from a man between 18 and 29 years old in good health.

CDR3 region: CASSLVGLNTDTQYF. CDR3 nucleotide sequence: TGTGCCAGCAGCTTAGTGGGACTGAACACAGATACGCAGTATTTT. The chain carries TRBV7-9 and TRBJ2-3, with a weak D call TRBD2 (6 bases). Germline V lookup: CDR1 SEHNR, CDR2 FQNEAQ (reference sequence). This CDR3 has 15 amino acids. With 1 base removed from V and 2 bases from J, the gap between germline ends came to 10 bases.